One sample yielded the 32 T cell receptor beta chains listed below, sequenced in a study of OX40 agonist ivuxolimab in advanced cancers. Here immunoSEQ multiplex PCR was the method, and the copy in TCRdb shows in-frame clones only, minus some. The sample yields roughly 120,000 clones, around 91% seen once. The sequencing used CD4+ or CD8+ T cells sorted from blood, collected in a trial of the OX40 agonist ivuxolimab. All receptors come from an adult with an advanced solid tumor such as melanoma, head and neck, liver or kidney cancer.

The rearrangement links TRBV6-6 to TRBJ2-2, with D perhaps being TRBD1 or TRBD2 (5 bases each). V was trimmed by 6 bases and J by 2 bases, leaving 13 bases between them. Germline V gene lookup returns CDR1 MNHNY and CDR2 SVGAGI (reference sequence). This CDR3 is 15 amino acids long. This chain's CDR3 is CASSRRGANTGELFF. CDR3 DNA: TGTGCCAGCAGCCGCAGAGGGGCAAACACCGGGGAGCTGTTTTTT.

The rearrangement uses TRBV28 and TRBJ1-6; maybe TRBD1 (5 bases). Germline V lookup: CDR1 MDHEN, CDR2 SYDVKM. The V end lost 11 bases, the J end lost 7 bases, and 18 bases lay between the germline ends. The CDR3 length is 14 residues. CDR3 loop: CASSGPGYNSPLHF. CDR3 in DNA: TGTGCCTCCTCGGGGCCCGGGTACAATTCACCCCTCCACTTT.

The chain has TRBV5-4 and TRBJ1-6; 9 nucleotides match TRBD1. The germline CDR1 and CDR2 sequences are SGHNT and YYREEE (reference sequence). The junction had 4 bases not matched to a gene; V was cut back by 4 bases and J by 8 bases. The CDR3 sequence is 14 residues long. The CDR3 DNA reads as TGTGCCAGCAGCCACAGGGGGCATGATTCACCCCTCCACTTT. This gives the protein CASSHRGHDSPLHF. The full variable domain, rest sourced from reference TRBV5-4 and TRBJ1-6, is ETGVTQSPTHLIKTRGQQVTLRCSSQSGHNTVSWYQQALGQGPQFIFQYYREEENGRGNFPPRFSGLQFPNYSSELNVNALELDDSALYLCASSHRGHDSPLHFGNGTRLTVT.

This chain connects TRBV29-1 to TRBJ2-7; D might be TRBD2 (5 bases). This CDR3 comprises 12 residues. V was cut by 6 bases and J by 4 bases, with 13 bases left in between. The V gene's germline CDR1 is SQVTM and CDR2 ANQGSEA. Here the CDR3 reads CSVSVLGYEQYF. The CDR3 DNA follows: TGCAGCGTCTCGGTACTAGGGTACGAGCAGTACTTC.

This sequence joins TRBV6-5 and TRBJ2-6; D may be TRBD1 or TRBD2 (5 bases each). Germline-derived CDR1 and CDR2 are MNHEY and SVGAGI. V lost 4 bases and J lost 1, with 8 bases in between. The CDR3 totals 15 residues. CDR3 protein: CASSLEGSGANVLTF. The CDR3 coding sequence is TGTGCCAGCAGTTTAGAGGGGTCTGGGGCCAACGTCCTGACTTTC.

This rearrangement joins TRBV7-2 to TRBJ1-2; unclear D gene. This CDR3 comprises 13 residues. Germline CDR1 and CDR2: SGHTA and FQGNSA. V was pared by 1 base and J by 0 bases, with 3 bases between. The DNA of the CDR3 is TGTGCCAGCAGCTTAGTACCTAACTATGGCTACACCTTC. This codes for CASSLVPNYGYTF.

This clone was picked up one time. The V and J genes are TRBV15 and TRBJ1-4, with 9 bases aligning to TRBD1. With V trimmed by 5 bases and J by 6 bases, 7 bases remained unmatched. The CDR3 runs to 15 residues. Germline CDR1 LNHNV, CDR2 YYDKDF (reference sequence). In nucleotides, the CDR3 is TGTGCCACCAGCGGGGGACAGGGCGTAGATGAAAAACTGTTTTTT. Protein: CATSGGQGVDEKLFF.

The genes are TRBV11-3 and TRBJ2-1, with D possibly TRBD1 on 5 matching bases. The CDR3 contains 15 residues. Trimming stripped 2 bases from V and 13 bases from J, with 21 bases between. Germline assignment: CDR1 SGHNT and CDR2 YENEEA. The CDR3 DNA follows: TGTGCCAGCAGCTTACATGACCCAATCAGGGCCGCACAGTTCTTC. It translates to CASSLHDPIRAAQFF.

V and J are TRBV6-6 and TRBJ2-3; D uncertain. The CDR3 extends over 13 amino acids. V dropped 2 bases and J dropped 3 bases, with 6 bases sitting between them. The V gene's germline CDR1 is MNHNY and CDR2 SVGAGI (reference sequence). CDR3 nucleotide sequence: TGTGCCAGCAGTTACAGGCGGACAGATACGCAGTATTTT. Its translation is CASSYRRTDTQYF.

This clone was detected only a few times. The J gene is TRBJ2-7, the V gene TRBV13, with D tentatively TRBD1 (5 bases). V lost 8 bases to trimming and J lost 2 bases, with 10 bases between them. CDR3 length equals 12 residues. The V gene's germline CDR1 is PRHDT and CDR2 FYEKMQ (reference sequence). CDR3 DNA: TGTGCCAGCCAGGGATTCCCCTACGAGCAGTACTTC. Translation gives CASQGFPYEQYF.

The DNA for the CDR3 is TGCGCCAGCAGCTTGGCCTCAGGATCAGCCACAGATACGCAGTATTTT. This sequence encodes CASSLASGSATDTQYF. The rearrangement joins TRBV5-1 to TRBJ2-3; no definite D call. The CDR3 runs 16 residues. The V gene lost 0 bases and the J gene lost 2 bases, with 13 bases spanning the gap. CDR1 and CDR2 (germline): SGHRS, YFSETQ.

For the CDR3, the DNA is TGTGCCAGCAGTGTGGACCGGCAGAATGAGCAGTTCTTC. It encodes CASSVDRQNEQFF. This chain connects TRBV2 to TRBJ2-1; no definite D call. Germline V gene lookup returns CDR1 SNHLY and CDR2 FYNNEI. CDR3 length equals 13 residues. The V end was cut by 4 bases, the J end by 7 bases, with 11 bases between.

As DNA, the CDR3 is TGTGCCAGCAGCCCGATCGGCGAGGCCCAGAACACTGAAGCTTTCTTT. The encoded protein is CASSPIGEAQNTEAFF. The chain employs TRBV4-2 and TRBJ1-1; D not resolved. Deletions cut 4 bases from V and 1 base from J, with 16 bases between. Per germline, CDR1 LGHNA and CDR2 YNFKEQ. The CDR3 sequence is 16 residues long.

The gene calls are TRBV2 and TRBJ2-5; possible D gene TRBD1, 6 bases. From germline, CDR1 is SNHLY and CDR2 FYNNEI. The CDR3 is 13 residues long. Trimming stripped 9 bases from V and 5 bases from J, with 16 bases between. This CDR3 is CASRDNLSETQYF. Written as DNA, the CDR3 is TGTGCCAGTCGGGACAATCTCTCGGAGACCCAGTACTTC.

This rearrangement joins TRBV19 to TRBJ2-1; D possibly uses TRBD1 or TRBD2 (6 bases each). Germline-derived CDR1 and CDR2 are LNHDA and SQIVND (reference sequence). Trimming took off 2 bases at V and 7 bases at J, with 12 bases between the two ends. This CDR3 region has 14 residues. CDR3 DNA sequence: TGTGCCAGTAGTATAAGCACAGGGAGGAATGAGCAGTTCTTC. This translates into CASSISTGRNEQFF.

This clone was seen just once. V gene TRBV7-2 combines with J gene TRBJ2-1; TRBD2 matches at 14 bases. V gave up 5 bases and J gave up 9 bases; unmatched junction bases: 6. This CDR3 has 15 residues. CDR1 is SGHTA, CDR2 FQGNSA, per germline. The DNA for the CDR3 is TGTGCCAGCAGCCCCCGACTAGCGGGGGGGCCTGAGCAGTTCTTC. Its translation: CASSPRLAGGPEQFF.

The chain combines TRBV10-3 with TRBJ2-7, with TRBD2 matching over 7 bases. The length of the CDR3 is 12 residues. Germline V CDR1 and CDR2: ENHRY, SYGVKD. Trimming cost V 10 bases and J 0 bases; bases outside gene matches: 3. CDR3 sequence reads: CASGDYSYEQYF. CDR3 nucleotides: TGTGCCAGCGGGGACTACTCCTACGAGCAGTACTTC.

The chain recombines TRBV25-1 with TRBJ2-2; 11 bases map to TRBD2. The CDR3 has 17 residues. The trim removed 2 bases at V and 6 bases at J, leaving 8 bases unmatched. Germline assignment: CDR1 MGHDK and CDR2 SYGVNS. The DNA for the CDR3 is TGTGCCAGCAGTGAACTAGCGGGGGGCAGAGTTCCCGGGGAGCTGTTTTTT. It codes for CASSELAGGRVPGELFF.

This clone was seen just once. The chain links TRBV9 to TRBJ1-4; 7 bases fit TRBD1. CDR3 length: 15 amino acids. Looked up from germline, CDR1 is SGDLS and CDR2 is YYNGEE. V lost 4 bases and J lost 1; bases outside the gene matches: 4. The CDR3 reads CASSLRQGTNEKLFF. The DNA of the CDR3 is TGTGCCAGCAGCCTAAGACAGGGAACTAATGAAAAACTGTTTTTT.

The V and J genes are TRBV28 and TRBJ1-5; D is perhaps TRBD1 (5 bases). The V end was cut by 8 bases, the J end by 6 bases, with 17 bases between. The germline V gene encodes CDR1 MDHEN and CDR2 SYDVKM. This CDR3 is built from 14 residues. The CDR3 spells CASRQGPSSQPQHF. In DNA, the CDR3 is TGTGCCAGCCGCCAGGGACCCTCAAGTCAGCCCCAGCATTTT. The complete variable domain, with remaining parts taken from reference TRBV28 and TRBJ1-5, reads DVKVTQSSRYLVKRTGEKVFLECVQDMDHENMFWYRQDPGLGLRLIYFSYDVKMKEKGDIPEGYSVSREKKERFSLILESASTNQTSMYLCASRQGPSSQPQHFGDGTRLSIL.

CDR3 nucleotide sequence: TGCGCCAGCAGCCAGCCCACAGGGGTCGAGGGCTACACCTTC. Residues: CASSQPTGVEGYTF. This sequence joins TRBV4-1 and TRBJ1-2; 7 nucleotides align to TRBD1. Trimming removed 3 bases from V and 8 bases from J; junction bases left unmatched: 9. Per the germline V gene, CDR1 is MGHRA and CDR2 is YSYEKL. The length of the CDR3 is 14 residues.

The gene calls are TRBV18 and TRBJ1-1; TRBD1 matches at 8 bases. This CDR3 region has 17 residues. CDR1 is KGHSH, CDR2 LQKENI, per germline. V shed 6 bases, J shed 10 bases, and the junction held 22 bases outside the gene matches. CDR3 sequence: CASSPFPGQGTLWVAFF. In DNA form, the CDR3 reads TGTGCCAGCTCCCCGTTCCCCGGACAGGGAACTCTTTGGGTAGCTTTCTTT. Full variable domain (outside the CDR3, taken from reference TRBV18 and TRBJ1-1): NAGVMQNPRHLVRRRGQEARLRCSPMKGHSHVYWYRQLPEEGLKFMVYLQKENIIDESGMPKERFSAEFPKEGPSILRIQQVVRGDSAAYFCASSPFPGQGTLWVAFFGQGTRLTVV.

Here the CDR3 DNA reads TGTGCCAGCAGCTCCCAGGGACAGCTCACAGATACGCAGTATTTT. Translated, it gives CASSSQGQLTDTQYF. The chain carries TRBV7-8 and TRBJ2-3; the match to TRBD1 covers 7 bases. The germline CDR1 and CDR2 sequences are SGHVS and FQNEAQ. The CDR3 runs to 15 residues. Losses at the gene ends were 4 bases for V and 2 bases for J; bases not matched to a gene: 6.

The chain has TRBV4-1 and TRBJ2-6, with D unclear. The CDR3 contains 12 residues. From germline, CDR1 is MGHRA and CDR2 YSYEKL. Trimming left V 1 base short and J 10 bases short, with 5 bases between. The chain's CDR3 is CASSQVLNVLTF. The DNA for the CDR3 is TGCGCCAGCAGCCAAGTACTAAACGTCCTGACTTTC.

DNA of the CDR3: TGTGCCAGCAGCTTAGGACAGGGGGCGCGGGGCTACACCTTC. This gives the protein CASSLGQGARGYTF. This chain links TRBV13 with TRBJ1-2; 9 bases agree with TRBD1. V was clipped by 0 bases and J by 8 bases; unmatched bases: 4. The CDR3 contains 14 residues. Germline CDR1 reads PRHDT; CDR2 reads FYEKMQ (reference sequence).

The chain couples TRBV28 to TRBJ2-5; 7 bases fit TRBD1. Looked up from germline, CDR1 is MDHEN and CDR2 is SYDVKM. The junction had 4 bases not matched to a gene; V was cut back by 4 bases and J by 5 bases. This CDR3 has 13 amino acids. CDR3 sequence reads: CASSSPDRETQYF. The CDR3 region has the DNA TGTGCCAGCAGTTCCCCGGACAGGGAGACCCAGTACTTC.

The V gene is TRBV5-6, the J gene TRBJ2-6; D unresolved. In germline, CDR1 is SGHDT, CDR2 YYEEEE. The CDR3 consists of 16 residues. V was trimmed by 4 bases and J by 0 bases, leaving 11 bases between them. CDR3 amino acids: CASSRNQASGANVLTF. The CDR3 bases are TGTGCCAGCAGCCGAAATCAGGCCTCTGGGGCCAACGTCCTGACTTTC.

V is TRBV9 and J is TRBJ1-3; D is ambiguous. The V and J ends lost 0 bases and 2 bases respectively, with 12 bases between them. Germline assignment: CDR1 SGDLS and CDR2 YYNGEE. This CDR3 spans 16 amino acids. CDR3 DNA sequence: TGTGCCAGCAGCGTAGGCGAGGGAGGCGCTGGAAACACCATATATTTT. This codes for CASSVGEGGAGNTIYF.

The chain carries TRBV10-3 and TRBJ2-7; D uncertain. Germline assignment: CDR1 ENHRY and CDR2 SYGVKD. Trimming removed 3 bases from V and 2 bases from J, with 8 bases in between. The length of the CDR3 is 13 residues. The DNA for the CDR3 is TGTGCCATCAGTGATAGCAGAACCTACGAGCAGTACTTC. Protein: CAISDSRTYEQYF.

The V call is TRBV11-3, the J call TRBJ2-7; TRBD2 agrees at 13 bases. The V gene's germline CDR1 is SGHNT and CDR2 YENEEA. The ends lost 4 bases at V and 6 bases at J; junction bases unmatched: 9. The CDR3 runs 16 residues. The CDR3 sequence is CASSWGLAGSGGEQYF. CDR3 DNA: TGTGCCAGCAGCTGGGGACTAGCGGGGTCCGGGGGCGAGCAGTACTTC.

The rearrangement links TRBV19 to TRBJ2-5, with 8 bases matching TRBD2. The ends lost 4 bases at V and 5 bases at J; junction bases unmatched: 15. CDR1 is LNHDA and CDR2 is SQIVND in the germline V gene (reference sequence). CDR3 length: 17 residues. The CDR3 region has the DNA TGTGCCAGTAGTAGAGTTCCCGGGACTAGAAGAATTGAGACCCAGTACTTC. The encoded protein is CASSRVPGTRRIETQYF. Full variable domain (missing parts from reference TRBV19 and TRBJ2-5): DGGITQSPKYLFRKEGQNVTLSCEQNLNHDAMYWYRQDPGQGLRLIYYSQIVNDFQKGDIAEGYSVSREKKESFPLTVTSAQKNPTAFYLCASSRVPGTRRIETQYFGPGTRLLVL.

The chain has TRBV5-6 and TRBJ2-1; 9 nucleotides agree with TRBD1. The ends lost 0 bases at V and 8 bases at J; junction bases unmatched: 9. Germline V gene sequence: CDR1 SGHDT, CDR2 YYEEEE. This CDR3 spans 16 amino acids. DNA for the CDR3: TGTGCCAGCAGCTTGGGCCGGACAGGGGAAAAGGATGAGCAGTTCTTC. This encodes CASSLGRTGEKDEQFF.